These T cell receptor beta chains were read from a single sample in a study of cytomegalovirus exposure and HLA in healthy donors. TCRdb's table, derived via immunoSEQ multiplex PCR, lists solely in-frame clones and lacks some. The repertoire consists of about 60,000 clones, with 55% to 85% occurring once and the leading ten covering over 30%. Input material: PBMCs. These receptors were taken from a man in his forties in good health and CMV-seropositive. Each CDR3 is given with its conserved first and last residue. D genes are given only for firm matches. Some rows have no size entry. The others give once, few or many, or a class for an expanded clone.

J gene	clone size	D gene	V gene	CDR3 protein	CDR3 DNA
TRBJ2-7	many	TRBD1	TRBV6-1	CASRPQGQSSYEQYF	TGTGCCAGCAGACCCCAGGGACAGAGCTCCTACGAGCAGTACTTC
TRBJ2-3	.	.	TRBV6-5	CASSRADTQYF	TGTGCCAGCAGTAGAGCAGATACGCAGTATTTT
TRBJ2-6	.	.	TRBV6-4	CASSEGVSSGANVLTF	TGTGCCAGCAGTGAAGGGGTATCCTCTGGGGCCAACGTCCTGACTTTC
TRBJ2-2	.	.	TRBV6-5	CASSQRVNGELFF	TGTGCCAGCAGCCAGAGGGTTAACGGGGAGCTGTTTTTT
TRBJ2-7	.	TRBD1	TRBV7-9	CASSETGGSYEQYF	TGTGCCAGCAGCGAAACAGGGGGATCCTACGAGCAGTACTTC
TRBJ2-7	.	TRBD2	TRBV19	CASSPSGRAGSSYEQYF	TGTGCCAGTAGTCCCAGCGGGAGAGCGGGGAGCTCCTACGAGCAGTACTTC
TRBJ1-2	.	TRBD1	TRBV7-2	CASSFTGQGGDGYTF	TGTGCCAGCAGCTTTACGGGACAGGGGGGCGATGGCTACACCTTC
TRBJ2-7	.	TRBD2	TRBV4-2	CASSQEVRSGGTEQYF	TGTGCCAGCAGCCAAGAGGTACGTAGCGGGGGGACCGAGCAGTACTTC
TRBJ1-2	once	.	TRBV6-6	CASSPLEYGYTF	TGTGCCAGCAGTCCCCTCGAGTATGGCTACACCTTC
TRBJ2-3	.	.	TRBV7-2	CASSWVEGLGSDTQYF	TGTGCCAGCAGCTGGGTTGAGGGCCTGGGGTCAGATACGCAGTATTTT
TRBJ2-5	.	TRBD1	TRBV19	CASSPGTGAGETQYF	TGTGCCAGTAGTCCCGGGACAGGGGCTGGGGAGACCCAGTACTTC
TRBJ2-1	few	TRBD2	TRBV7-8	CASSPRLANEQFF	TGTGCCAGCAGCCCGAGACTAGCCAATGAGCAGTTCTTC
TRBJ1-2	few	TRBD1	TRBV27	CASSRTGGRGYGYTF	TGTGCCAGCAGTCGGACAGGGGGACGGGGCTATGGCTACACCTTC
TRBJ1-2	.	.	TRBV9	CASSVGEGSYGYTF	TGTGCCAGCAGCGTAGGAGAGGGTAGCTATGGCTACACCTTC
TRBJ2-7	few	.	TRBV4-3	CASSQETGSGEQYF	TGCGCCAGCAGCCAAGAAACAGGGTCAGGGGAGCAGTACTTC
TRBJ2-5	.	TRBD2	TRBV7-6	CASSLGLAGGQETQYF	TGTGCCAGCAGCTTAGGACTAGCGGGGGGCCAAGAGACCCAGTACTTC
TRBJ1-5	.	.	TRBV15	CATSRDGRQGKSYSNQPQHF	TGTGCCACCAGCCGAGACGGGCGCCAGGGGAAGTCCTATAGCAATCAGCCCCAGCATTTT
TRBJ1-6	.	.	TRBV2	CASTDRFNSPLHF	TGTGCCAGCACCGACAGATTCAATTCACCCCTCCACTTT
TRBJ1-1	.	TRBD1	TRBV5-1	CASSSGGEMNTEAFF	TGCGCCAGCAGCTCAGGGGGCGAGATGAACACTGAAGCTTTCTTT
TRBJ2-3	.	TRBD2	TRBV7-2	CASSSGLAGGAKSYTQYF	TGTGCCAGCAGCTCGGGACTAGCGGGGGGGGCAAAGTCGTATACGCAGTATTTT
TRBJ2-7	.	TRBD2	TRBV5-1	CASSLDQRGVTYEQYF	TGCGCCAGCAGCTTGGACCAGCGGGGGGTCACCTACGAGCAGTACTTC
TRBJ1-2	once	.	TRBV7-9	CASSVAANYGYTF	TGTGCCAGCAGCGTGGCCGCAAACTATGGCTACACCTTC
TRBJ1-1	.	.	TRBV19	CASSLGGGMNTEAFF	TGTGCCAGCAGCCTGGGAGGGGGAATGAACACTGAAGCTTTCTTT
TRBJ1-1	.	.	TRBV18	CASSPRGVVPEAFF	TGTGCCAGCTCACCTCGGGGGGTTGTCCCTGAAGCTTTCTTT
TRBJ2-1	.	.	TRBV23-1	CASGGRYEQFF	TGCGCCAGCGGGGGGAGGTATGAGCAGTTCTTC
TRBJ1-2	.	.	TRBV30	CASHRETVYGYTF	TGTGCCTCCCACAGGGAGACTGTTTATGGCTACACCTTC
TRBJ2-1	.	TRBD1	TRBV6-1	CASSATGDLYNEQFF	TGTGCCAGCAGTGCGACAGGGGACCTATACAATGAGCAGTTCTTC
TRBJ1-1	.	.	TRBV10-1	CASSESGGGKAFF	TGCGCCAGCAGTGAGTCGGGGGGGGGAAAAGCTTTCTTT
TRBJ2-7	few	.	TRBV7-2	CASSLSAAEQYF	TGTGCCAGCAGCTTATCTGCGGCCGAGCAGTACTTC